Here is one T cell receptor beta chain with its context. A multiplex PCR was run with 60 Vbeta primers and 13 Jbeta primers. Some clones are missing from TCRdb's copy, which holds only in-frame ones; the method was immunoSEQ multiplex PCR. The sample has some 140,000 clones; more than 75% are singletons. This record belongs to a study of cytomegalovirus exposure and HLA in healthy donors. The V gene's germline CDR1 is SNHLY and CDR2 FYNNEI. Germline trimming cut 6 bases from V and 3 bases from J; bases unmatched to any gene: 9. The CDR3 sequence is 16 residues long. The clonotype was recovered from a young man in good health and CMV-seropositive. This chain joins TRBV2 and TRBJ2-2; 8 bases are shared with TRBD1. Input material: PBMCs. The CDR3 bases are TGTGCCAGCAGGGCCCGACAGGGGCCGGACACCGGGGAGCTGTTTTTT. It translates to CASRARQGPDTGELFF.